Here is one TCR beta chain with its context. The data were taken from a study of blood T cell repertoires in COVID-19. The overall study: Whether acute or convalescent, the COVID-19 samples came from the United States, Italy and Spain.

TCRdb's copy holds only in-frame clones and misses some; the assay was immunoSEQ multiplex PCR. This table has 75,000 to 90,000 clones, roughly 80% appearing once. Germline-derived CDR1 and CDR2 are LNHDA and SQIVND (reference sequence). V gave up 5 bases and J gave up 2 bases, with 13 bases separating them. The CDR3 runs 15 residues. The J gene is TRBJ2-1, the V gene TRBV19, with a weak D call TRBD2 (5 bases). The sequence derives from a woman in her forties with active or convalescent COVID-19. Sequenced sample: peripheral blood. CDR3 sequence (DNA): TGTGCCAGTAGTCGCGAGGGCCAAACCTACAATGAGCAGTTCTTC. Encoded protein: CASSREGQTYNEQFF.